This T cell receptor (beta chain) was identified during a study of control samples from healthy donors and cancer patients. The CDR3 extends over 17 amino acids. V trimming: 1 base; J trimming: 4 bases; junction bases outside the gene matches: 12. CDR1 and CDR2 from the germline V gene are MGHRA and YSYEKL. Assay used: immunoSEQ multiplex PCR; TCRdb lists only in-frame clones, some missing. The repertoire holds approximately 210,000 clones, with about nine tenths as singletons. The sequencing input was blood. The sequence derives from a man aged 25 to 45 in good health. The chain uses TRBV4-1 and TRBJ2-7; 8 nucleotides match TRBD2. Here the CDR3 DNA reads TGCGCCAGCAGCCAAGCTACTGGGGCGGGGGGACTTTACGAGCAGTACTTC. Residues: CASSQATGAGGLYEQYF.